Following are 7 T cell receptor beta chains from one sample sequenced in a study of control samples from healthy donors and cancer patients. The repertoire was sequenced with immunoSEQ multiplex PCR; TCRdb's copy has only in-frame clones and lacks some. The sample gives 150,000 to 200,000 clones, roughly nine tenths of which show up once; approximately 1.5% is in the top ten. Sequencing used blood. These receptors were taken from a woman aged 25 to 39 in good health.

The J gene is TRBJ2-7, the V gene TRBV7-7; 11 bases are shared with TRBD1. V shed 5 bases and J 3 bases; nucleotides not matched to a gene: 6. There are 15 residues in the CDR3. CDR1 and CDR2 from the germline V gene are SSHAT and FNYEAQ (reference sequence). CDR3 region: CASSPGTGGSYEQYF. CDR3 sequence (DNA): TGTGCCAGCAGCCCCGGGACAGGGGGGAGCTACGAGCAGTACTTC. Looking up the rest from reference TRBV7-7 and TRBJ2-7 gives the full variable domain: GAGVSQSPRYKVTKRGQDVTLRCDPISSHATLYWYQQALGQGPEFLTYFNYEAQPDKSGLPSDRFSAERPEGSISTLTIQRTEQRDSAMYRCASSPGTGGSYEQYFGPGTRLTVT.

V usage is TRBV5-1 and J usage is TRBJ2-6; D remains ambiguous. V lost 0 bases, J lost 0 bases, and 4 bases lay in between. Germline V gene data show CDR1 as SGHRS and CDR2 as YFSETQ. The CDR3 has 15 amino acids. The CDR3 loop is CASSLASSGANVLTF. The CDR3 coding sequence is TGCGCCAGCAGCTTGGCCAGCTCTGGGGCCAACGTCCTGACTTTC.

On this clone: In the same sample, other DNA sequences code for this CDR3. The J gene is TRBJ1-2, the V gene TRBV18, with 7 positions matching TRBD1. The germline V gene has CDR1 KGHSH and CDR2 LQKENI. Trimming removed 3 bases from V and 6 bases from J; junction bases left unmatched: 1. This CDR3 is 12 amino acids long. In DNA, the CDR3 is TGTGCCAGCTCACCCACAGGGGATGGCTACACCTTC. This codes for CASSPTGDGYTF.

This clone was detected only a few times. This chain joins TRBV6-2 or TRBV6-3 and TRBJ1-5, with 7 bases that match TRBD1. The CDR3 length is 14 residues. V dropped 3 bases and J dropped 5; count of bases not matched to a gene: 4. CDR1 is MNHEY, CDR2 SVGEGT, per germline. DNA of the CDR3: TGTGCCAGCAGTTATGGGACAGACTATCAGCCCCAGCATTTT. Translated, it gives CASSYGTDYQPQHF.

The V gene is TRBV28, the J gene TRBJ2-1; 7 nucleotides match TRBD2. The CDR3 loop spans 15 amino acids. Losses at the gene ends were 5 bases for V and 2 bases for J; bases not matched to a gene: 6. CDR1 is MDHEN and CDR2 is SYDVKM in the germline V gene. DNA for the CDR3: TGTGCCAGCAGTCCTTCTAGCGGCCCCTACAATGAGCAGTTCTTC. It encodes CASSPSSGPYNEQFF. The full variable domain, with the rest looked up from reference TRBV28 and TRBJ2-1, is DVKVTQSSRYLVKRTGEKVFLECVQDMDHENMFWYRQDPGLGLRLIYFSYDVKMKEKGDIPEGYSVSREKKERFSLILESASTNQTSMYLCASSPSSGPYNEQFFGPGTRLTVL.

CDR3 residues: CASSLAPGNYGYTF. The CDR3 DNA sequence: TGCGCCAGCAGCTTGGCGCCAGGGAACTATGGCTACACCTTC. This sequence joins TRBV5-1 and TRBJ1-2; possibly TRBD1 for D (5 bases). Germline CDR1 SGHRS, CDR2 YFSETQ. This CDR3 has 14 amino acids. The V gene lost 0 bases and the J gene lost 2 bases, with 8 bases spanning the gap.

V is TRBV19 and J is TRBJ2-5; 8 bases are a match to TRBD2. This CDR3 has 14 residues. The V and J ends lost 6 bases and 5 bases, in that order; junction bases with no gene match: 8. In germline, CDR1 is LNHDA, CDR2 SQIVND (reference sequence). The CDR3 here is CASSITGLVETQYF. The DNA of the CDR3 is TGTGCCAGTAGCATCACGGGACTAGTTGAGACCCAGTACTTC.